Listed below are T cell receptor beta chains from one sample, sequenced in a study of Graves' ophthalmopathy and Graves' hyperthyroidism. TCRdb passed the multiplex PCR reads through MiXCR, listing each CDR3 protein once. The sample holds over 200,000 distinct CDR3 sequences, 29% seen once. Sample: peripheral blood. Receptor source: a man aged 45-65 years with Graves' ophthalmopathy. The CDR3 runs from the conserved cysteine through the conserved F or W. D genes are given only for firm matches. Some rows have no size entry. The others give once, few or many, or a class for an expanded clone.

j_call v_call d_call clone_size cdr3_aa cdr3_nt
TRBJ1-2 TRBV7-9 NA many CASSQQDSYYGYTF TGTGCCAGCAGTCAGCAGGACTCTTACTATGGCTACACCTTC
TRBJ1-6 TRBV6-1 NA NA CATSVKSSGFNSPLHF TGTGCCACCTCCGTGAAATCTTCGGGCTTTAATTCACCCCTCCACTTT
TRBJ2-7 TRBV7-2 NA NA CASTHPAGYGQYF TGTGCCAGCACCCACCCTGCGGGTTACGGGCAGTACTTC
TRBJ1-6 TRBV6-2/TRBV6-3 NA NA CASSYSGRLDSPLHF TGTGCCAGCAGTTACTCCGGGAGGCTAGATTCACCCCTCCACTTT
TRBJ1-5 TRBV28 NA NA CASSLRGSFNQPQHF TGTGCCAGCAGTTTGAGGGGGTCGTTCAATCAGCCCCAGCATTTT
TRBJ2-7 TRBV6-4 NA few CASSDIETGLRPYEQYF TGTGCCAGCAGTGACATAGAGACCGGGTTAAGACCCTACGAGCAGTACTTC
TRBJ2-7 TRBV27 NA many CASRPFEGDEQYF TGTGCCAGCAGACCCTTTGAGGGGGACGAGCAGTACTTC
TRBJ1-1 TRBV19 NA many CASSPPQGRNTEAFF TGTGCCAGTAGTCCGCCTCAGGGGCGGAACACTGAAGCTTTCTTT
TRBJ2-7 TRBV19 TRBD1 many CATQGRDRNYEQYF TGTGCCACCCAGGGCCGGGACAGGAATTACGAGCAGTACTTC
TRBJ2-7 TRBV7-8 NA many CASSPRRVSYEQYF TGTGCCAGCAGCCCGAGAAGGGTTTCCTACGAGCAGTACTTC
TRBJ2-7 TRBV28 TRBD2 many CASVPGAGTSGRVYEQYF TGTGCCAGCGTCCCGGGGGCCGGGACTAGCGGGAGGGTCTACGAGCAGTACTTC
TRBJ1-1 TRBV20-1 NA many CSARDRAGWGGTEAFF TGCAGTGCTAGAGATCGTGCAGGGTGGGGAGGCACTGAAGCTTTCTTT
TRBJ1-1 TRBV24-1 TRBD1 many CATSDLGPDHRDRGMNTEAFF TGTGCCACCAGTGATCTTGGGCCGGACCACCGGGACAGGGGGATGAACACTGAAGCTTTCTTT
TRBJ2-5 TRBV11-1 NA many CASSHESFQETQYF TGTGCCAGCAGCCACGAGAGTTTCCAAGAGACCCAGTACTTC
TRBJ1-5 TRBV6-1 NA many CASTEGDPNQPQHF TGTGCCAGCACAGAAGGTGATCCGAATCAGCCCCAGCATTTT
TRBJ1-1 TRBV28 NA NA CASRVPGGGTEAFF TGTGCCAGCCGAGTCCCCGGGGGCGGTACTGAAGCTTTCTTT
TRBJ1-1 TRBV6-1 TRBD1 NA CASTIDRGTEAFF TGTGCCAGCACCATCGACAGGGGCACTGAAGCTTTCTTT
TRBJ2-6 TRBV11-2 NA NA CASSQDSYSGANVLTF TGTGCCAGCAGCCAGGACAGCTACTCTGGGGCCAACGTCCTGACTTTC
TRBJ1-1 TRBV6-2/TRBV6-3 TRBD1 NA CASSSRDRGKAFF TGTGCCAGCAGTTCCCGGGACAGGGGGAAAGCTTTCTTT
TRBJ1-2 TRBV12-3/TRBV12-4 TRBD1 many CASSSDRDVGYTF TGTGCCAGCAGTTCCGACAGGGATGTTGGCTACACCTTC